This T cell receptor beta chain was sequenced for a study of tumor and adjacent non-tumor tissue in lung cancer. In the study overall: There were 12 adenocarcinoma, a couple of squamous cell carcinoma and 1 small cell lung cancer cases. On average, productive TCRbeta reads reached about 4.17 million per sample. Findings of the study overall: In normal lung, the top 100 clones were significantly more dominant than in tumor. Higher tumor TCR diversity was associated with shorter survival.

A modified ARM-PCR protocol with three rounds of nested PCR amplified TCRbeta. TCRdb passed the multiplex PCR reads through MiXCR, listing each CDR3 protein once. The table includes 200,000 to 250,000 distinct CDR3 sequences, 70% to 75% detected once. The CDR3 consists of 13 residues. Between the trimmed V and J ends, which lost 7 bases and 0 bases, there was a span of 8 bases. Germline V gene sequence: CDR1 MNHNY, CDR2 SVGAGI (reference sequence). This clonotype was counted ten times or more. The antigen is not known. The template was RNA from unsorted bulk tissue. The TCR sequence derives from a man aged 55 to 69 with non-small cell lung cancer. Sequenced: lung tumor tissue. The chain employs TRBV6-6 and TRBJ2-3; D not resolved. CDR3 in DNA: TGTGCCAGCACCCAGGCCAGCACAGATACGCAGTATTTT. The encoded protein is CASTQASTDTQYF.